This record looks at one T cell receptor (beta chain) sequence and its context. The antigen is undetermined. This entry comes from a study of OX40 agonist ivuxolimab in advanced cancers. Study-wide results and caveats: At 0.1 to 3.0 mg/kg and by week 6, clonal expansion occurred in CD4+ and CD8+ blood T cells. Antigen targets of the expanded peripheral T cells went undetermined.

Sequenced by immunoSEQ multiplex PCR; TCRdb stores in-frame clones only, minus some. This sample has roughly 53,000 clones; 70% to 90% occur once, and the top ten carry 2.8%. The CDR3 has 13 residues. Germline CDR1 GTSNPN, CDR2 SVGIG (reference sequence). Trimming cost V 2 bases and J 1 base, with 8 bases left between them. The sequencing used CD4+ or CD8+ T cells sorted from blood, collected in a trial of the OX40 agonist ivuxolimab. The chain employs TRBV30 and TRBJ2-5; D not resolved. The receptor's source is an adult with an advanced solid tumor such as melanoma, head and neck, liver or kidney cancer. CDR3 sequence (DNA): TGTGCCTGGAGTACCGTGGGCCAAGAGACCCAGTACTTC. Translation: CAWSTVGQETQYF. The full variable domain, rest sourced from reference TRBV30 and TRBJ2-5, is SQTIHQWPATLVQPVGSPLSLECTVEGTSNPNLYWYRQAAGRGLQLLFYSVGIGQISSEVPQNLSASRPQDRQFILSSKKLLLSDSGFYLCAWSTVGQETQYFGPGTRLLVL.